The 16 T cell receptor beta chains listed next were all sequenced from one sample in a study of shared clonotypes between healthy human individuals. The method was immunoSEQ multiplex PCR; TCRdb's version includes in-frame clones alone and lacks a portion of them. Here the sample spans about 1 million clones, under 80% being singletons. The sample consisted of memory CD4+ T cells sorted from blood. Subset: CD45RA-negative fraction. These receptors were taken from a man in his late teens or twenties in good health.

This clone was found a few times. The V call is TRBV30, the J call TRBJ2-1; the D is unclear. Trimming shortened V by 1 base and J by 3 bases, and 7 bases separated the two germline ends. Germline loops: CDR1 GTSNPN, CDR2 SVGIG (reference sequence). This CDR3 contains 13 residues. The CDR3 sequence is CAWSEGHYNEQFF. The CDR3 nucleotides read TGTGCCTGGAGTGAAGGCCACTACAATGAGCAGTTCTTC.

This clone is a singleton in its sample. The chain uses TRBV11-1 and TRBJ2-2; D is ambiguous. V was clipped by 7 bases and J by 1 base, with 13 bases between them. In germline, CDR1 is SGHAT, CDR2 FQDESV (reference sequence). The CDR3 spans 15 residues. The CDR3 nucleotides are TGTGCCAGCACCCCTTCCCCTGAGAACACCGGGGAGCTGTTTTTT. Protein sequence: CASTPSPENTGELFF.

The genes are TRBV19 and TRBJ2-5; D perhaps matches TRBD1 (6 bases). CDR1 is LNHDA and CDR2 is SQIVND in the germline V gene (reference sequence). V lost 8 bases and J lost 4, with 14 bases in between. The length of the CDR3 is 13 residues. The CDR3 spells CASAQGRGETQYF. Here the CDR3 DNA reads TGTGCCAGTGCACAGGGCCGGGGAGAGACCCAGTACTTC.

Details on this clone: Other nucleotide sequences in the sample specify the same CDR3. This chain joins TRBV9 and TRBJ1-1; TRBD1 matches 7 bases. The junction had 6 bases not matched to a gene; V was cut back by 4 bases and J by 0 bases. Germline loops: CDR1 SGDLS, CDR2 YYNGEE. CDR3 length: 15 residues. CDR3 in amino acids: CASSPRQGLNTEAFF. The CDR3 DNA sequence: TGTGCCAGCAGCCCTCGACAGGGTTTGAACACTGAAGCTTTCTTT.

This clone was seen only once. This chain connects TRBV7-2 to TRBJ1-2, with 7 positions matching TRBD1. Germline V gene lookup returns CDR1 SGHTA and CDR2 FQGNSA. J gave up 6 bases and V 5 bases, and 9 bases lay outside the gene matches. This CDR3 comprises 14 residues. The CDR3 here is CASSHRGRENGYTF. CDR3 coding DNA: TGTGCCAGCAGCCACAGGGGTCGTGAAAATGGCTACACCTTC.

V is TRBV4-3 and J is TRBJ2-7, with 7 bases fitting TRBD2. The CDR3 runs to 14 residues. Trimming took 1 base from V and 3 from J; bases not matched to a gene: 3. Germline values: CDR1 LGHNA, CDR2 YSLEER. For the CDR3, the DNA is TGCGCCAGCAGCCAAGTGGGGGGGGTCTACGAGCAGTACTTC. Its translation: CASSQVGGVYEQYF.

V and J are TRBV6-4 and TRBJ2-3, with 8 bases that match TRBD2. Losses at the gene ends were 0 bases for V and 4 bases for J; bases not matched to a gene: 0. This CDR3 contains 14 residues. Germline assignment: CDR1 MRHNA and CDR2 SNTAGT. As DNA, the CDR3 is TGTGCCAGCAGTGACTCGACTAGCGCAGATACGCAGTATTTT. Translation gives CASSDSTSADTQYF.

The gene calls are TRBV30 and TRBJ2-3; no definite D call. The CDR3 consists of 13 residues. Germline CDR1 GTSNPN, CDR2 SVGIG (reference sequence). Trimming removed 3 bases at V and 2 bases at J, with 9 bases between. The CDR3 sequence is CAWSGHLTDTQYF. DNA of the CDR3: TGTGCCTGGAGCGGGCACCTCACAGATACGCAGTATTTT.

This clone was seen a handful of times. This chain joins TRBV10-3 and TRBJ1-1; no definite D call. The CDR3 extends over 13 amino acids. The germline CDR1 and CDR2 sequences are ENHRY and SYGVKD. V shed 5 bases and J shed 7 bases, with 14 bases lying between them. The CDR3 spells CAISKTETSEAFF. In DNA form, the CDR3 reads TGTGCCATCAGTAAGACGGAGACAAGTGAAGCTTTCTTT.

V usage is TRBV5-1 and J usage is TRBJ1-6; D remains ambiguous. Looked up from germline, CDR1 is SGHRS and CDR2 is YFSETQ. The CDR3 runs 13 residues. Trimming pared 2 bases from V and 11 bases from J, leaving 11 bases between. CDR3 region: CASSFGGRPPLHF. DNA for the CDR3: TGCGCCAGCAGCTTTGGCGGGCGGCCACCCCTCCACTTT.

This clone was observed a handful of times. The chain couples TRBV6-5 to TRBJ2-1; 12 bases are a match to TRBD1. The CDR3 consists of 15 residues. Germline V gene lookup returns CDR1 MNHEY and CDR2 SVGAGI. Losses at the gene ends were 4 bases for V and 4 bases for J; bases not matched to a gene: 2. CDR3 sequence reads: CASSWGQGAYNEQFF. The CDR3 coding sequence is TGTGCCAGCAGTTGGGGACAGGGGGCTTACAATGAGCAGTTCTTC.

V and J are TRBV28 and TRBJ2-7, with unresolved D. In germline, CDR1 is MDHEN, CDR2 SYDVKM. The CDR3 extends over 11 amino acids. The V and J ends lost 3 bases and 6 bases respectively, with 6 bases between them. CDR3 region: CASSFFAEQYF. DNA for the CDR3: TGTGCCAGCAGTTTTTTTGCCGAGCAGTACTTC.

This clone was counted only a few times. J is TRBJ1-1 and V is TRBV30; 8 nucleotides agree with TRBD1. CDR3 length equals 13 residues. CDR1 is GTSNPN, CDR2 SVGIG, per germline (reference sequence). V lost 8 bases and J lost 7; bases outside the gene matches: 12. The CDR3 DNA sequence: TGTGCCGCCCGAAGGGGACAGGAGGGTGAAGCTTTCTTT. This gives the protein CAARRGQEGEAFF.

The rearrangement joins TRBV9 to TRBJ2-1, with D perhaps matching TRBD1 or TRBD2 (5 bases each). Between the trimmed V and J ends, which lost 4 bases and 2 bases, there was a span of 10 bases. The CDR3 is 14 amino acids. Germline lookup yields CDR1 SGDLS and CDR2 YYNGEE. CDR3 region: CASSMGTPYNEQFF. CDR3 nucleotides: TGTGCCAGCAGCATGGGGACGCCCTACAATGAGCAGTTCTTC.

The chain couples TRBV7-3 to TRBJ2-4, with 7 positions matching TRBD2. The CDR3 is made up of 14 amino acids. The trim removed 5 bases at V and 10 bases at J, leaving 11 bases unmatched. The germline CDR1 and CDR2 sequences are SGHTA and FQGTGA. DNA of the CDR3: TGTGCCAGCAGCGCGTCCCGGGACGGGGGGATTCAGTACTTC. Protein product: CASSASRDGGIQYF.

This clone was seen more than once but under ten times. At the DNA level, this CDR3 is encoded by other sequences in the same sample as well. The rearrangement links TRBV14 to TRBJ1-2, with D possibly matching TRBD1 (6 bases). CDR1 is SGHDN and CDR2 is FVKESK in the germline V gene. The CDR3 is 13 residues long. The V and J ends lost 1 base and 7 bases respectively, with 10 bases between them. The CDR3 DNA reads as TGTGCCAGCAGCCAAGGGCCCAGGGGTGGCTACACCTTC. This translates into CASSQGPRGGYTF.